The sample holds one count of the clone carrying this TCR beta chain. What it binds is not known. As defined, naive CD8 cells were CD45RO-negative and positively selected for CCR7, with terminally differentiated effector memory CD45RA+ cells excluded. This sample was included in a study of shared clonotypes between healthy human individuals. Study-level findings and limits: Rarefaction analysis demonstrated incomplete sorted-subset sequencing notwithstanding large depth. Enrolling few donors narrowed the genetic and exposure-history diversity that was represented.

The CDR3 runs 17 residues. Germline loops: CDR1 SGHRS, CDR2 YFSETQ. Deletions cut 1 base from V and 4 bases from J, with 17 bases between. Here immunoSEQ multiplex PCR was the method, and the copy in TCRdb shows in-frame clones only, minus some. This table has about 2 million clones, roughly 95% appearing once. The chain is built from TRBV5-1 and TRBJ1-4; the D is unclear. Sequenced material: naive CD8+ T cells sorted from blood. This TCR was recovered from a man aged 18 to 30 in good health. The CDR3 nucleotides read TGCGCCAGCAGCTTGCGCGACGGGTCGCCCAATAATGAAAAACTGTTTTTT. This sequence encodes CASSLRDGSPNNEKLFF.